The T cell receptor beta chain described here comes from a study of Ad26.COV2.S vaccination and SARS-CoV-2 variants. As for the study in general: Sample donor was a member of the COV1001 Ad26.COV2.S trial arm.

Findings of the study overall: Spike-specific TCR breadth was greater in vaccine than placebo recipients.

Described treatment: around 19 received Ad26.COV2.S at low or high dose, single or two shots; 5 received placebo; per-sample allocation not given. Sampling was performed 63 days after the first vaccine or placebo injection. This clone appeared a few times. Its antigen is as yet unknown. V was pared by 5 bases and J by 0 bases, with 7 bases between. CDR3 length: 13 amino acids. From germline, CDR1 is LGHNA and CDR2 YNFKEQ. The repertoire was sequenced with immunoSEQ multiplex PCR; TCRdb's copy has only in-frame clones and lacks some. The table has under 400,000 clones, around 87% seen once. This clonotype was sampled from a person between 18 and 60 years old who received the Ad26.COV2.S COVID-19 vaccine or a placebo. The chain couples TRBV4-2 to TRBJ1-1; maybe TRBD1 (5 bases). The input for sequencing was peripheral blood, taken in a trial of Ad26.COV2.S vaccine versus placebo. The CDR3 nucleotides read TGTGCCAGCAGCGTACAGGTGAACACTGAAGCTTTCTTT. Amino acids: CASSVQVNTEAFF.